These T cell receptor beta chains were read from a single sample in a study of cytomegalovirus exposure and HLA in healthy donors. Only in-frame clones appear in the TCRdb table, and some are missing; sequencing was by immunoSEQ multiplex PCR. The sample holds more than 95,000 clones. Sequencing was done on a sample of PBMCs. Receptors were obtained from a man younger than 35 in good health and CMV-seronegative. Each CDR3 is given with its conserved first and last residue. D genes are given only for firm matches.

D,V,J,DNA,CDR3
NA,TRBV21-1,TRBJ1-5,TGTGCCAGCAGCCGAGATAGGAGGGGGCGCAGCAATCAGCCCCAGCATTTT,CASSRDRRGRSNQPQHF
NA,TRBV30,TRBJ2-7,TGTGCCTGGAGTCTGGGGACTTTTGCCTACGAGCAGTACTTC,CAWSLGTFAYEQYF
TRBD1,TRBV14,TRBJ1-5,TGTGCCAGCAGCCAAGATGGGTCCGGGACAGGCCCACTATTAAGCAATCAGCCCCAGCATTTT,CASSQDGSGTGPLLSNQPQHF
NA,TRBV4-2,TRBJ1-5,TGTGCCAGCAGCCGAGACCCAACAGGGTTGGGACCCCAGCATTTT,CASSRDPTGLGPQHF
NA,TRBV7-9,TRBJ1-5,TGTGCCAGCAGCTTAGGAGGTCAGCCCCAGCATTTT,CASSLGGQPQHF
TRBD1,TRBV6-1,TRBJ1-1,TGTGCCCCCGAGGGGGCCAACGAAGCTTTCTTT,CAPEGANEAFF
NA,TRBV7-3,TRBJ2-2,TGTGCCAGCAGCTCTCATCGAGCCACCGGAGCCGGGGAGCTGTTTTTT,CASSSHRATGAGELFF
TRBD1,TRBV4-1,TRBJ1-4,TGCGCCAGCAGCCAACAACGCGGGACAGGGGGCTTTATCAATGAAAAACTGTTTTTT,CASSQQRGTGGFINEKLFF
NA,TRBV5-1,TRBJ1-1,TGCGCCAGCAGCGTAACAGGGAACACTGAAGCTTTCTTT,CASSVTGNTEAFF
NA,TRBV7-8,TRBJ2-2,TGTGCCAGCAGCCCCCTCTTCGGCACCGGGGAGCTGTTTTTT,CASSPLFGTGELFF
TRBD1,TRBV10-3,TRBJ2-1,TGTGCCATCAGACAGGGGGCCTACAATGAGCAGTTCTTC,CAIRQGAYNEQFF
NA,TRBV6-5,TRBJ2-7,TGTGCCAGCAGTGACTACTACGAGCAGTACTTC,CASSDYYEQYF
TRBD2,TRBV6-1,TRBJ2-1,TGTGCCAGCAGTGAAACATCTGCAGCGGGAGGATACAATGAGCAGTTCTTC,CASSETSAAGGYNEQFF
NA,TRBV28,TRBJ1-2,TGTGCCAGCAACGGTAACTATGGCTACACCTTC,CASNGNYGYTF
TRBD2,TRBV5-1,TRBJ2-3,TGCGCCAGCAGCAAGGCGGGGGGTACTCATAACACAGATACGCAGTATTTT,CASSKAGGTHNTDTQYF
TRBD1,TRBV7-2,TRBJ1-5,TGTGCCAGCAGCTTCGGGCGGGACAGGGGACAGCCCCAGCATTTT,CASSFGRDRGQPQHF
NA,TRBV7-9,TRBJ1-1,TGTGCCAGCAGCTTATATTTGATTGGGGCGACGGCCCTCGCGCCCGAAGCTTTCTTT,CASSLYLIGATALAPEAFF
NA,TRBV5-6,TRBJ2-7,TGTGCCAGCAGCTTGGCTAGTCAGGGCCCCTACGAGCAGTACTTC,CASSLASQGPYEQYF
NA,TRBV7-9,TRBJ1-1,TGTGCCAGCAGCTTGGCAGGGATGATGAACACTGAAGCTTTCTTT,CASSLAGMMNTEAFF
TRBD1,TRBV6-5,TRBJ1-2,TGTGCCAGCAGGAGGACAGGGGTTAACTATGGCTACACCTTC,CASRRTGVNYGYTF
NA,TRBV11-3,TRBJ2-1,TGTGCCAGCAGCTATAACAGCTACAATGAGCAGTTCTTC,CASSYNSYNEQFF
NA,TRBV6-1,TRBJ1-1,TGTGCCAGCAGGGGCCTGAACACTGAAGCTTTCTTT,CASRGLNTEAFF
NA,TRBV5-1,TRBJ2-7,TGCGCCAGCAGCTTGGCCGTAGCAGAGACCTACGAGCAGTACTTC,CASSLAVAETYEQYF
NA,TRBV7-8,TRBJ1-4,TGTGCCAGCAGGTTGGAGGCTTCATGGAATGAAAAACTGTTTTTT,CASRLEASWNEKLFF
NA,TRBV18,TRBJ2-7,TGTGCCAGCTCACCTAGCGGCAGCTCCTACGAGCAGTACTTC,CASSPSGSSYEQYF
NA,TRBV7-6,TRBJ1-1,TGTGCCAGCAGCTTAGCGGGTGCAGGGCAGAACACTGAAGCTTTCTTT,CASSLAGAGQNTEAFF
TRBD2,TRBV18,TRBJ2-1,TGTGCCAGCTCACCTCGGGGGGGACTAGCGGGAGCCTACTCCTACAATGAGCAGTTCTTC,CASSPRGGLAGAYSYNEQFF
TRBD2,TRBV4-1,TRBJ2-2,TGCGCCAGCAGCCATACTAGCGGGAGAGGTACCGGGGAGCTGTTTTTT,CASSHTSGRGTGELFF
TRBD1,TRBV5-1,TRBJ1-2,TGCGCCAGCAGCCAGGATAGGACAGGCGGTGGCTACACCTTC,CASSQDRTGGGYTF
TRBD1,TRBV7-6,TRBJ1-1,TGTGCCAGCAGCCAGAGGTCGGGGACAGGGGACGGCACTGAAGCTTTCTTT,CASSQRSGTGDGTEAFF
TRBD1,TRBV6-5,TRBJ1-2,TGTGCCAGCAGCCGGGACAGGGCTTATGGCTACACCTTC,CASSRDRAYGYTF
TRBD1,TRBV14,TRBJ1-1,TGTGCCAGCAGCTTGACAGGGCGGGCGGCTTTCTTT,CASSLTGRAAFF
NA,TRBV5-4,TRBJ2-6,TGTGCCAGCAGCTTCGATCAGGCCCGCTCTGGGGCCAACGTCCTGACTTTC,CASSFDQARSGANVLTF